Listed below are T cell receptor beta chains from one sample, sequenced in a study of T cell repertoires in cytomegalovirus infection. TCRdb itself ran the reads through MiXCR, one entry per CDR3 protein. The sample carries about 310,000 distinct CDR3 sequences, around 25% recorded once. These receptors are not linked to any known antigen. Sequenced here: cultured PBMCs, sampled from culture after CMV antigen stimulation. The receptors originated from a human donor in good health (CMV status not recorded). Some clones in this sample may be carry-over from other donors' samples. Both conserved end residues are trimmed from each CDR3. The order of the fields is CDR3 length, clone size, J gene, V gene, CDR3 protein. Only part of the rows carry a size: once, few, many, or a class if the clone is expanded.

15	few	TRBJ2-6	TRBV6-8	ASSYDSVVAFTNVLT
14	few	TRBJ2-1	TRBV11-3	ASSHPVTRTHNEQF
15	few	TRBJ2-5	TRBV7-2	ASSLAPWGGGQETQY
12	-	TRBJ2-1	TRBV6-2/TRBV6-3	ASSPGLGYNEQF
11	few	TRBJ1-1	TRBV24-1	ATSERGTTEAF
12	few	TRBJ2-5	TRBV6-5	ASRSSGPGGTQY
12	many	TRBJ2-2	TRBV11-2	ASSWGDYTGELF
12	-	TRBJ2-1	TRBV20-1	SAPRLAGYNEQF
11	-	TRBJ2-1	TRBV29-1	SVVTSGMRRRF
12	few	TRBJ2-3	TRBV19	ASSISIGTDTQY
13	-	TRBJ1-6	TRBV6-1	ASSERDRNNSPLH
13	few	TRBJ1-1	TRBV7-8	ASLLRTGGFTEAF
12	few	TRBJ2-1	TRBV10-3	AIRDSLLLMSQF
13	few	TRBJ2-1	TRBV9	ASSQEQGARNEQF
12	-	TRBJ2-1	TRBV6-6	ASTLTSGNNEQF
11	-	TRBJ2-7	TRBV29-1	SGANRGSFEQY
11	-	TRBJ1-2	TRBV30	AWSGQSNYGYT
12	-	TRBJ1-2	TRBV7-9	ASSTTDGRYGYT
16	many	TRBJ2-1	TRBV7-3	ASSSNLGLAGFYNEQF
13	-	TRBJ1-5	TRBV28	ASSLPSGVGQPQH
13	-	TRBJ1-2	TRBV7-9	ASSLGTGTPYGYT
12	few	TRBJ2-3	TRBV5-4	ASSFGTSADTQY
11	-	TRBJ1-1	TRBV6-2/TRBV6-3	ASSYRLFTEAF
13	many	TRBJ2-3	TRBV7-2	ASSLANSPTDTQY
13	many	TRBJ2-1	TRBV7-8	ASSLAGSTGNEQF
14	few	TRBJ2-5	TRBV7-2	ASSLPATGGQETQY
15	few	TRBJ2-5	TRBV12-3/TRBV12-4	ASSSWLAGPVQETQY
13	-	TRBJ2-3	TRBV5-1	ASSLAGKSTDTQY
11	-	TRBJ1-1	TRBV7-2	ASSLQEGTEAF